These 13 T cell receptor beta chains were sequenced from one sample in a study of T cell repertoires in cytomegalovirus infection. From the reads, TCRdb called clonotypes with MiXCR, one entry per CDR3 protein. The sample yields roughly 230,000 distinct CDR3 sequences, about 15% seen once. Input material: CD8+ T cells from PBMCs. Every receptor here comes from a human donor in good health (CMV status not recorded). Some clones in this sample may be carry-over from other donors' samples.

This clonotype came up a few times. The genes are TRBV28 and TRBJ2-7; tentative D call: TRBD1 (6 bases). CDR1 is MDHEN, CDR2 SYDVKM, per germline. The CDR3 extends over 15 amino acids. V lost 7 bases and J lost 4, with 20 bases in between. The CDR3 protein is CASNERGISYYEQYF. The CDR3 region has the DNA TGTGCCAGCAATGAAAGGGGGATCAGTTATTACGAGCAGTACTTC.

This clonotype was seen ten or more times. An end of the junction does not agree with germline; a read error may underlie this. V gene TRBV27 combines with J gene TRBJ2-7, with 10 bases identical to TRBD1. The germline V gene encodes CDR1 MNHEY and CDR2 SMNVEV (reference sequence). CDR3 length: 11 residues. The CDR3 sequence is CASRGDRGPNF. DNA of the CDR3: TGTGCCAGCAGGGGGGACAGGGGCCCCAACTTC.

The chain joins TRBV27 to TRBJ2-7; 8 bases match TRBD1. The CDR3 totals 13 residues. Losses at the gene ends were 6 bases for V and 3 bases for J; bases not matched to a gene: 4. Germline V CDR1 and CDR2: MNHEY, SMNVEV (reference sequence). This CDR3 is CASRGDRYYEQYF. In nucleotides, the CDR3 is TGTGCCAGCAGGGGGGACAGGTACTACGAGCAGTACTTC.

The CDR3 protein is CASSQVGLDFYEQYF. The DNA of the CDR3 is TGTGCCAGCAGCCAAGTGGGACTAGATTTCTACGAGCAGTACTTC. J is TRBJ2-7 and V is TRBV3-1; 8 nucleotides match TRBD2. Germline V gives CDR1 LGHDT, CDR2 YNNKEL (reference sequence). The V segment lost 1 base and the J segment 3 bases; nucleotides outside the gene matches: 5. The CDR3 contains 15 residues.

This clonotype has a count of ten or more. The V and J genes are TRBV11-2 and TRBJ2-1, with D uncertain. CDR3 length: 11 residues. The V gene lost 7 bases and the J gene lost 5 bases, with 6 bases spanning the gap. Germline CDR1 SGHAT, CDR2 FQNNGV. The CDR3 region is CASIQNNEQFF. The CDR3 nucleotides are TGTGCCAGCATCCAAAACAATGAGCAGTTCTTC.

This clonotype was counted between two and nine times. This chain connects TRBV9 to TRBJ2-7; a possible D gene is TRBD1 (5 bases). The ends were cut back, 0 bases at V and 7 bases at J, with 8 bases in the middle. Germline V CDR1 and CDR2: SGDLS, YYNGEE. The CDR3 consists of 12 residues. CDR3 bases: TGTGCCAGCAGCGTAGACGCAGGGGAGCAGTACTTC. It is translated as CASSVDAGEQYF.

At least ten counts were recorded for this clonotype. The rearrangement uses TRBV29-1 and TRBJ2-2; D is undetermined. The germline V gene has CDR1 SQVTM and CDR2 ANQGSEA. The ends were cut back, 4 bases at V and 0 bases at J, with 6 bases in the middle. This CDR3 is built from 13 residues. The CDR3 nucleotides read TGCAGCGTTGTAAAACCGAACACCGGGGAGCTGTTTTTT. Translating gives CSVVKPNTGELFF.

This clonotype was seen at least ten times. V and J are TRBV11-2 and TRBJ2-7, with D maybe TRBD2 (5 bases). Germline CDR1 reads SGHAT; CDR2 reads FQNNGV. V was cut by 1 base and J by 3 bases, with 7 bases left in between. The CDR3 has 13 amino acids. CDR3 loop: CASSLARDYEQYF. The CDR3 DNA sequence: TGTGCCAGCAGCTTAGCCCGGGACTACGAGCAGTACTTC.

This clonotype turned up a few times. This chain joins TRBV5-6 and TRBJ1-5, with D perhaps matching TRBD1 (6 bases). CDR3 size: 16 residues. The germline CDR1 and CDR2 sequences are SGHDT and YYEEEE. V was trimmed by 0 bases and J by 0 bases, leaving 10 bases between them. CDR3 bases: TGTGCCAGCAGCTTGGGCAGGGGAAATAGCAATCAGCCCCAGCATTTT. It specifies CASSLGRGNSNQPQHF.

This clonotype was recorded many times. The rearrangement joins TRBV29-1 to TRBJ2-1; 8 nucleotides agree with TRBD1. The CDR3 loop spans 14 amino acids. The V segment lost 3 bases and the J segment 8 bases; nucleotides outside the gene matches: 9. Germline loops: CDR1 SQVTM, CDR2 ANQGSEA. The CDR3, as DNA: TGCAGCGTTGATAGACAGGGGAGGCTCCATGAGCAGTTCTTC. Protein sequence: CSVDRQGRLHEQFF.

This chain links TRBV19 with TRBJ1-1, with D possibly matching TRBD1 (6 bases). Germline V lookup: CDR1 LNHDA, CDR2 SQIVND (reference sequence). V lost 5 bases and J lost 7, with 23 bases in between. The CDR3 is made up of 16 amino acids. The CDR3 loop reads CASSAQGSGRWLEAFF. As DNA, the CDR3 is TGTGCCAGTAGTGCACAGGGTAGCGGGAGATGGCTTGAAGCTTTCTTT.

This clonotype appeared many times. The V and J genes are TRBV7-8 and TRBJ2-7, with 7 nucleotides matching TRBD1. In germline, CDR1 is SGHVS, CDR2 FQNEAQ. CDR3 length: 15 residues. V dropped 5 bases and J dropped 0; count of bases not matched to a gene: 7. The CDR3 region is CASSNRGQDSYEQYF. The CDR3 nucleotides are TGTGCCAGCAGCAACAGAGGACAGGACTCCTACGAGCAGTACTTC.

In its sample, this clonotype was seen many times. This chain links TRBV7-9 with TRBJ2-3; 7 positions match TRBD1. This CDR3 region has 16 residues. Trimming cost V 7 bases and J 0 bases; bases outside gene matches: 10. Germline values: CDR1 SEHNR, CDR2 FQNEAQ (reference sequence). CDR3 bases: TGTGCCAGCATCCCCCGACAGGGCCCTAGCACAGATACGCAGTATTTT. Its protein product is CASIPRQGPSTDTQYF.